Sequencing of this TCR beta chain was carried out in a study of early T cells in non-severe SARS-CoV-2 infection. This clonotype was detected ten times or more. V lost 2 bases, J lost 4 bases, and 5 bases lay in between. Germline CDR1 is MNHEY and CDR2 is SVGAGI. The CDR3 contains 13 residues. TCRdb itself ran the 5' RACE reads through MiXCR, one entry per CDR3 protein. Here the sample spans about 52,000 distinct CDR3 sequences, 11% being singletons. Sequenced: whole blood. This chain connects TRBV6-5 to TRBJ2-2; D assignment may be TRBD1 or TRBD2 (5 bases each). This receptor was obtained from an adult who was a healthcare worker with PCR-confirmed SARS-CoV-2 infection or an uninfected control (not recorded which). CDR3 region: CASSYGTTGELFF. The CDR3 DNA reads as TGTGCCAGCAGTTACGGGACCACCGGGGAGCTGTTTTTT.